This T cell receptor beta chain was captured by sequencing in a study of T cell repertoires and HLA-DP antigens. Overall study: Alloreactive CD4+ T cells targeted HLA-DP on transduced HeLa.

Clones were sequenced by immunoSEQ multiplex PCR, and TCRdb holds only the in-frame ones, with some missing. This sample carries approximately 110,000 clones, over 90% of them seen once, and the ten largest clones take under 0.35%. This clone was observed a few times. Its antigen remains unidentified. The CDR3 spans 12 residues. Per germline, CDR1 GTSNPN and CDR2 SVGIG (reference sequence). Between the trimmed V and J ends, which lost 3 bases and 1 base, there was a span of 6 bases. The TCR comes from a woman aged 18 to 35 in good health and CMV-seronegative. This rearrangement joins TRBV30 to TRBJ1-1, with D hard to call. Sequencing was carried out using CD4+ T cells from PBMCs. The CDR3 reads CAWSGPNTEAFF. Written as DNA, the CDR3 is TGTGCCTGGAGCGGGCCGAACACTGAAGCTTTCTTT.